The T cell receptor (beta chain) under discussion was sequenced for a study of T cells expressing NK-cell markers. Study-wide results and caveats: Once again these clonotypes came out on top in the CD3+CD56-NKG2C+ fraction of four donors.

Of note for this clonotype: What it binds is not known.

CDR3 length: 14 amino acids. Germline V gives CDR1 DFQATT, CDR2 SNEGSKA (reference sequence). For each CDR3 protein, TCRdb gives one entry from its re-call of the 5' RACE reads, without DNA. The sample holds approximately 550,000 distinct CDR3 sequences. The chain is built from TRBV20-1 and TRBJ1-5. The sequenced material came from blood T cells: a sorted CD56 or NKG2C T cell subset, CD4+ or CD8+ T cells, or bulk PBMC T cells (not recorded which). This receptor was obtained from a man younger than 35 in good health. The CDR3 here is CSARAPYSNQPQHF.